This entry concerns a single TCR beta chain. The record originates from a study of OX40 agonist ivuxolimab in advanced cancers. Measured with immunoSEQ multiplex PCR; TCRdb has only the in-frame clones, and not every one. The data hold approximately 54,000 clones, with approximately 90% observed a single time. V was pared by 1 base and J by 5 bases, with 15 bases between. In germline, CDR1 is MNHEY, CDR2 SMNVEV (reference sequence). The CDR3 covers 16 residues. This clonotype was obtained from an adult with an advanced solid tumor such as melanoma, head and neck, liver or kidney cancer. This sample comprised CD4+ or CD8+ T cells sorted from blood, obtained in a trial of the OX40 agonist ivuxolimab. The chain combines TRBV27 with TRBJ2-1; D call uncertain. The chain's CDR3 is CASSLYRVGLNNEQFF. The CDR3 DNA follows: TGTGCCAGCAGTTTATATCGCGTCGGTCTTAACAATGAGCAGTTCTTC.